These 5 T cell receptor beta chains share one sample of origin, sequenced in a study of CD8+ T cells in alopecia areata. After isolation, RNA underwent reverse transcription to generate cDNA as the sequencing template. TCRdb keeps only in-frame clones here, not all; method: immunoSEQ multiplex PCR. Of a few hundred thousand clones listed, 60% are singletons. This sample's treatment: oral pan-JAK inhibitor, 5-10 mg twice daily. The material sequenced was CD4+ T cells sorted from blood, taken around week 53, from a patient treated with tofacitinib. The receptors come from a human donor with alopecia areata.

This sequence joins TRBV29-1 and TRBJ2-1; 9 nucleotides agree with TRBD1. Trimming removed 4 bases from V and 7 bases from J; junction bases left unmatched: 5. There are 13 residues in the CDR3. CDR1 is SQVTM and CDR2 is ANQGSEA in the germline V gene. The CDR3 is CSVGGQGTNEQFF. The CDR3 nucleotides are TGCAGCGTTGGCGGACAGGGGACGAATGAGCAGTTCTTC.

This clone was detected only a few times. This CDR3 reads CASSPSGGYDTQYF. CDR3 DNA: TGTGCCAGCTCACCCAGCGGGGGGTACGATACGCAGTATTTT. The chain couples TRBV18 to TRBJ2-3; 9 nucleotides align to TRBD2. Germline V CDR1 and CDR2: KGHSH, LQKENI. V lost 3 bases to trimming and J lost 6 bases; unmatched junction nucleotides: 4. The CDR3 runs 14 residues.

This chain links TRBV6-5 with TRBJ2-5; 7 bases agree with TRBD2. Germline CDR1 reads MNHEY; CDR2 reads SVGAGI. CDR3 size: 12 residues. Trimming took 11 bases from V and 4 from J; bases not matched to a gene: 7. The DNA of the CDR3 is TGTGCCGCTGGGGGGGGTCGAGAGACCCAGTACTTC. It encodes CAAGGGRETQYF.

The chain has TRBV9 and TRBJ2-1, with a weak D call TRBD2 (5 bases). Trimming cost V 4 bases and J 5 bases, with 13 bases left between them. The CDR3 loop spans 14 amino acids. The germline CDR1 and CDR2 sequences are SGDLS and YYNGEE. The CDR3 DNA reads as TGTGCCAGCAGCCCATCACTAGTCCACAATGAGCAGTTCTTC. Protein sequence: CASSPSLVHNEQFF.

V gene TRBV7-2 combines with J gene TRBJ2-7, with TRBD1 as a possible D gene (7 bases). The CDR3 runs to 16 residues. V was clipped by 5 bases and J by 1 base, with 18 bases between them. Germline-derived CDR1 and CDR2 are SGHTA and FQGNSA. CDR3 sequence: CASSLSGRGVSYEQYF. The CDR3, as DNA: TGTGCCAGCAGCCTCAGCGGCAGGGGGGTTTCCTACGAGCAGTACTTC. Filled out from reference TRBV7-2 and TRBJ2-7, the complete variable domain reads GAGVSQSPSNKVTEKGKDVELRCDPISGHTALYWYRQSLGQGLEFLIYFQGNSAPDKSGLPSDRFSAERTGGSVSTLTIQRTQQEDSAVYLCASSLSGRGVSYEQYFGPGTRLTVT.